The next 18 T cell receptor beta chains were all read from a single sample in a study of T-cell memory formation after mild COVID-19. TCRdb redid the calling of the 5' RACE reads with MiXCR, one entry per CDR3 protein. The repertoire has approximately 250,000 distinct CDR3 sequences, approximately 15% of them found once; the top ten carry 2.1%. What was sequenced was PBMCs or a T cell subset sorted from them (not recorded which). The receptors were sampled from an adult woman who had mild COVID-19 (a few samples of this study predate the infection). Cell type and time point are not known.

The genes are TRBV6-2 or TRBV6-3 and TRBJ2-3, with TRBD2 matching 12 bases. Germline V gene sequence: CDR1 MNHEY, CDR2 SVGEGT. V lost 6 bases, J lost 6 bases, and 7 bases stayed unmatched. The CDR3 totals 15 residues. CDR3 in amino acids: CASSLTGTSGDTQYF. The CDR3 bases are TGTGCCAGCAGCCTCACCGGGACTAGCGGGGATACGCAGTATTTT.

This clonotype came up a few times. The CDR3 region is CAISRDRDLSEQYF. CDR3 nucleotide sequence: TGTGCCATCTCAAGGGACAGGGACCTAAGCGAGCAGTACTTC. The J gene is TRBJ2-7, the V gene TRBV10-3; 9 nucleotides match TRBD1. This CDR3 region has 14 residues. V dropped 8 bases and J dropped 6; count of bases not matched to a gene: 11. Per the germline V gene, CDR1 is ENHRY and CDR2 is SYGVKD.

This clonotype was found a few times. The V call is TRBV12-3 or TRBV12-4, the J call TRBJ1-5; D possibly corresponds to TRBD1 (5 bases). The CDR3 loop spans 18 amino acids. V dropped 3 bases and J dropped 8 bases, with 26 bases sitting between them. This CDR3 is CASSFRRLGQGAREPQHF. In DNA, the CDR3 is TGTGCCAGCAGTTTCCGACGATTGGGGCAGGGCGCCCGAGAGCCCCAGCATTTT.

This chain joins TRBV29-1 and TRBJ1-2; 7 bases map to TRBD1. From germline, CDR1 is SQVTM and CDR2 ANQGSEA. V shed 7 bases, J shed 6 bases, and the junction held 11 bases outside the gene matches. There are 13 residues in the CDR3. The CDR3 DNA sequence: TGCAGCGCGAGGGGGCAGGAAGCGCATGGCTACACCTTC. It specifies CSARGQEAHGYTF.

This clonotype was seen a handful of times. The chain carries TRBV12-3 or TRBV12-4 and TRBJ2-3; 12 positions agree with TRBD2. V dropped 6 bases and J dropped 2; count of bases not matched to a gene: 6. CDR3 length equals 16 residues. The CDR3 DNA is TGTGCCAGCAGGCCTGGACTAGCGGGATCCACAGATACGCAGTATTTT. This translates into CASRPGLAGSTDTQYF.

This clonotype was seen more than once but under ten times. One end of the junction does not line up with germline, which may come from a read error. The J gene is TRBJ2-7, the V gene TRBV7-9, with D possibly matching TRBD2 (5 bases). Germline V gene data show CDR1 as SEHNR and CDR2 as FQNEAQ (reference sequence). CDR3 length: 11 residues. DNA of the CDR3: TGTGCCAGCAGCTTAGCAGGGAGTCGAAACTTC. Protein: CASSLAGSRNF.

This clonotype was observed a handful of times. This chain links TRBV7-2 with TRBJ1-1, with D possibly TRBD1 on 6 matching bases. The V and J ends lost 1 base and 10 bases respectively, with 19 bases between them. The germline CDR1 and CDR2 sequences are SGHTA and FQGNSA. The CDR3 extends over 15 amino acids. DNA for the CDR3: TGTGCCAGCAGCTTAGTCCCCCGGACAGCTTTAGGAGCTTTCTTT. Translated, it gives CASSLVPRTALGAFF.

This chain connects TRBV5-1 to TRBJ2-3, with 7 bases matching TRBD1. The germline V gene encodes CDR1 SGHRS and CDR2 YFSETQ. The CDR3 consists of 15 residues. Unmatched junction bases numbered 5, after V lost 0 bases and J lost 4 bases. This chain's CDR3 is CASSLEGARADTQYF. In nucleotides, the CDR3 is TGCGCCAGCAGCTTGGAGGGGGCTAGGGCAGATACGCAGTATTTT.

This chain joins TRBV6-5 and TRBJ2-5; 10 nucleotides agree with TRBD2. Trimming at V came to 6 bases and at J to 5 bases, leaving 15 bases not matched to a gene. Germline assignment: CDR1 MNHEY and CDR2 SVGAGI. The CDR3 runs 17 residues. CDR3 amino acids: CASRRIGLAAGRETQYF. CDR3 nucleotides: TGTGCCAGCAGGCGAATCGGACTAGCGGCAGGGAGGGAGACCCAGTACTTC.

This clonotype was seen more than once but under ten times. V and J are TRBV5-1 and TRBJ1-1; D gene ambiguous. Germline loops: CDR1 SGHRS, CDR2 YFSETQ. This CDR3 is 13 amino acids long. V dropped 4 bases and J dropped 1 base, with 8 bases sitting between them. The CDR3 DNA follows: TGCGCCAGCAGCCGAGAGCAGAACACTGAAGCTTTCTTT. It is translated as CASSREQNTEAFF.

CDR3 residues: CASRESSGNEQFF. CDR3 sequence (DNA): TGTGCCAGCAGAGAGAGTAGCGGCAATGAGCAGTTCTTC. This chain links TRBV6-6 with TRBJ2-1; the D gene is possibly TRBD2 (6 bases). CDR1 is MNHNY, CDR2 SVGAGI, per germline (reference sequence). Between the trimmed V and J ends, which lost 6 bases and 6 bases, there was a span of 12 bases. The CDR3 contains 13 residues.

The CDR3 spells CASSEAVTFGLVKLFF. CDR3 DNA sequence: TGTGCCAGCAGTGAAGCAGTGACATTTGGATTGGTAAAACTGTTTTTT. The rearrangement links TRBV2 to TRBJ1-4, with D uncertain. The V gene's germline CDR1 is SNHLY and CDR2 FYNNEI. The CDR3 is 16 amino acids. V dropped 0 bases and J dropped 10 bases, with 18 bases sitting between them.

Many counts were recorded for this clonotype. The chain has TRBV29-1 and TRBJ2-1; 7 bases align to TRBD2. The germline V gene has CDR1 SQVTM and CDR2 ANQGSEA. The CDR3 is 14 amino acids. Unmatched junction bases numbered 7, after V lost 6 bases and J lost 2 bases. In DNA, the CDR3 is TGCAGCGTCGCCGCTAGCGGCACCTACAATGAGCAGTTCTTC. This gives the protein CSVAASGTYNEQFF.

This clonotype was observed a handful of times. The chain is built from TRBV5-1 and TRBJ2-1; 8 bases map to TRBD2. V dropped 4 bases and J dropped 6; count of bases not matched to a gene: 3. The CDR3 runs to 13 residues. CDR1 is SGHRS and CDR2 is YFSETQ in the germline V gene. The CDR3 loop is CASSAGTSNEQFF. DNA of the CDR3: TGCGCCAGCAGCGCCGGGACTAGCAATGAGCAGTTCTTC.

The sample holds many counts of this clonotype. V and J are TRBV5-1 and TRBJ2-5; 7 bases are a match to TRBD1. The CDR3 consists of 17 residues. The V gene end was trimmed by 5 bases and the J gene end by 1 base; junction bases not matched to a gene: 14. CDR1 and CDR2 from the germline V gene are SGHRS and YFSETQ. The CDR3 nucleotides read TGCGCCAGCAGTGCGGGTCCAGAGACAGGGCCCCAAGAGACCCAGTACTTC. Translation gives CASSAGPETGPQETQYF.

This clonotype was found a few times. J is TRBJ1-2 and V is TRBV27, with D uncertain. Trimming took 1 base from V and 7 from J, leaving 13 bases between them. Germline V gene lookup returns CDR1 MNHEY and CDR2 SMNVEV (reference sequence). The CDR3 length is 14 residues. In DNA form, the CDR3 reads TGTGCCAGCAGTTTATTGAGGACTGACGGTGGCTACACCTTC. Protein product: CASSLLRTDGGYTF.

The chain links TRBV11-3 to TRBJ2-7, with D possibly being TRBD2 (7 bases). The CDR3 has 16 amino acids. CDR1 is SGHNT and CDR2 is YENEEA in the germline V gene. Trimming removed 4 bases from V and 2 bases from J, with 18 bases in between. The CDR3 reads CASSSQRGAVTYEQYF. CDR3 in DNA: TGTGCCAGCAGCTCTCAACGGGGGGCCGTCACCTACGAGCAGTACTTC.

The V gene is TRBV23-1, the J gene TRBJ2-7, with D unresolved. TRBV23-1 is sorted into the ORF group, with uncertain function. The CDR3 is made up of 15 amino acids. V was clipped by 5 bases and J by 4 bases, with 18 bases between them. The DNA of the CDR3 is TGCGCCAGCAGTGCCCGGTCATCGCGTATTTACGAGCAGTACTTC. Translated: CASSARSSRIYEQYF.